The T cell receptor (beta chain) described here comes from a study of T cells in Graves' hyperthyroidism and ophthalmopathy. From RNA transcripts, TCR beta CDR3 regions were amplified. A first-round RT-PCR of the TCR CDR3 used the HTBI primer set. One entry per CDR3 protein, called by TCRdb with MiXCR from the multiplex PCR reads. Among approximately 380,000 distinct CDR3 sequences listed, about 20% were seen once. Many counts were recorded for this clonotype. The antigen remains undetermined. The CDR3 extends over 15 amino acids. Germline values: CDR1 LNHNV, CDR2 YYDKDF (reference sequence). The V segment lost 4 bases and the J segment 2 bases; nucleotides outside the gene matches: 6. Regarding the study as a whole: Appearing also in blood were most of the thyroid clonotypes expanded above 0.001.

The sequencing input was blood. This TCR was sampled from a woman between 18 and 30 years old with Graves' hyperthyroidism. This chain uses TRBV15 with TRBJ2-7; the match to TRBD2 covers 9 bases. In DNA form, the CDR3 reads TGTGCCACCAGCAAGCGACTAGCGGTTCCCTACGAGCAGTACTTC. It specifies CATSKRLAVPYEQYF.